This TCR beta chain was observed in a study of blood T cell repertoires in COVID-19. Whole-study context: Acute and convalescent COVID-19 specimens originated in the United States, Italy and Spain. Sources were T cells, B-cell-depleted T cells, or PBMCs; the material itself was cDNA or gDNA.

Recruits, aged about 18 to 89 years, lived in 25 or so US areas. Sequencing used immunoSEQ multiplex PCR; TCRdb keeps in-frame clones, though not all of them. The table shows approximately 250,000 clones, with approximately 89% occurring only once. This receptor was identified in a man between 35 and 55 years old who had been exposed to COVID-19. Input material: PBMCs or T cells enriched from blood (not recorded which).

The CDR3, as DNA: TGTGCCAGCAGCCCGCTGGACAGCCAACAAGAGACCCAGTACTTC. Protein sequence: CASSPLDSQQETQYF. The V call is TRBV5-4, the J call TRBJ2-5, with D perhaps TRBD1 (6 bases). Germline V lookup: CDR1 SGHNT, CDR2 YYREEE (reference sequence). With 4 bases removed from V and 2 bases from J, the gap between germline ends came to 15 bases. This CDR3 has 15 residues.